This T cell receptor beta chain was identified during a study of CD4 T cells in relation to SARS-CoV-2 and coronaviruses. Whole-study results and caveats: Each donor contributed either pre-pandemic or post-infection samples, not both. SARS-CoV-2-driven expansion was significantly weaker in crossreactive than monoreactive clones.

CDR3 size: 15 residues. Germline V gene lookup returns CDR1 SGHRS and CDR2 YFSETQ. V lost 0 bases and J lost 3; bases outside the gene matches: 2. Note on this clone: Its antigen is not known.

CD4+ T cells from unexposed donors were obtained before the COVID-19 pandemic (2011-2018). TCRdb keeps only in-frame clones here, not all; method: immunoSEQ multiplex PCR. The sample holds under 70,000 clones; about nine tenths are singletons and the top ten take 1.3% to 1.5%. The sample taken for sequencing was memory CD4+ T cells from PBMCs. This rearrangement joins TRBV5-1 to TRBJ2-1, with 8 bases identical to TRBD1. The source of this sequence is a human donor in good health. The CDR3 protein is CASSLAGQGYNEQFF. The CDR3 coding sequence is TGCGCCAGCAGCTTGGCCGGACAGGGCTACAATGAGCAGTTCTTC.